The source of this T cell receptor (beta chain) is a study of identical twins. Study-wide results and limits: Models came in too low on out-of-frame TCR alpha sharing in monozygotic twins.

This clonotype was counted many times. Its cognate antigen is unknown. cDNA molecules carried unique molecular identifiers, and template switching added a universal primer site. One entry per CDR3 protein results from TCRdb running MiXCR on the 5' RACE reads. The data contain 400,000 to 500,000 distinct CDR3 sequences, about 18% of them singletons. Germline V gene sequence: CDR1 SGHKS, CDR2 YYEKEE (reference sequence). With V trimmed by 2 bases and J by 1 base, 10 bases remained unmatched. This CDR3 has 17 residues. Sample: naive T cells sorted from blood. The chain has TRBV5-5 and TRBJ2-7; 9 bases fit TRBD1. This sequence originates from a man aged 45-65 years in good health. The DNA for the CDR3 is TGTGCCAGCAGCTTCGAACAGGGGGCTCTCCTTTCCTACGAGCAGTACTTC. Its translation: CASSFEQGALLSYEQYF.